The TCR beta chain under discussion was sequenced for a study of blood T cell repertoires in COVID-19. TCRdb keeps only in-frame clones here, not all; method: immunoSEQ multiplex PCR. The repertoire holds approximately 190,000 clones, with approximately 91% as singletons. V lost 3 bases to trimming and J lost 0 bases, with 13 bases between them. CDR1 SGHDT and CDR2 YYEEEE come from the germline V gene. This CDR3 comprises 17 residues. This chain links TRBV5-6 with TRBJ2-6; maybe TRBD1 (6 bases). The sample was peripheral blood. This receptor was taken from an older man with active or convalescent COVID-19. The DNA for the CDR3 is TGTGCCAGCAGCTCGGGCAGGGGACCCTCTGGGGCCAACGTCCTGACTTTC. Its protein is CASSSGRGPSGANVLTF.